This note documents a single T cell receptor (beta chain) sequence. TCRdb's table, derived via immunoSEQ multiplex PCR, lists solely in-frame clones and lacks some. The sample has approximately 160,000 clones, 94% seen once; the top ten hold approximately 1.5%. This specimen belongs to a study of control samples from healthy donors and cancer patients. Trimming stripped 5 bases from V and 9 bases from J, with 8 bases between. Germline V CDR1 and CDR2: SGHTA, FQGNSA. The CDR3 is made up of 11 amino acids. The clonotype was recovered from a young woman in good health. The J gene is TRBJ2-1, the V gene TRBV7-2; D remains unclear. Sequencing was carried out using blood. The DNA for the CDR3 is TGTGCCAGCAGCCTCTCTCTTGAGCAGTTCTTC. As protein: CASSLSLEQFF.